This T cell receptor (beta chain) came from a study of shared clonotypes between healthy human individuals. Study-wide findings and caveats: Richness estimates generally favored naive over memory subsets.

As defined, naive CD8 cells were CD45RO-negative and positively selected for CCR7, with terminally differentiated effector memory CD45RA+ cells excluded. For this clone: Its antigen is undetermined.

Libraries were prepared by immunoSEQ multiplex PCR; TCRdb keeps only in-frame clonotypes and omits some of them. Here the sample spans around 2,000,000 clones, just under 95% being singletons. Sequenced material: naive CD8+ T cells sorted from blood. The origin of this receptor is a man younger than 35 in good health.

The CDR3 here is CASSYSEGDGNTIYF. Written as DNA, the CDR3 is TGTGCCAGCAGTTACTCGGAAGGGGATGGAAACACCATATATTTT. The chain couples TRBV6-5 to TRBJ1-3; a possible D gene is TRBD1 (5 bases). Germline V gene sequence: CDR1 MNHEY, CDR2 SVGAGI. Trimming removed 0 bases from V and 3 bases from J, with 9 bases in between. The CDR3 covers 15 residues.